This is a list of T cell receptor beta chains from one sample in a study of T-cell memory formation after mild COVID-19. TCRdb analysed the 5' RACE reads with MiXCR anew, one entry per CDR3 protein. The table shows about 62,000 distinct CDR3 sequences, with about 9.4% occurring only once. Specimen: PBMCs or a T cell subset sorted from them (not recorded which). These receptors were obtained from a man between 18 and 35 years old who had mild COVID-19 (a few samples of this study predate the infection). Cell type and time point are not known. CDR3s include the opening cysteine and the closing phenylalanine or tryptophan. The D gene is left open where the match is weak. Only some rows state a clone size, as once, few, many or a class for expanded clones.

D gene: .; V gene: TRBV5-5; J gene: TRBJ2-1; clone size: few; CDR3 protein: CASSYRIDEQFF; CDR3 DNA: TGTGCCAGCAGCTATAGGATCGATGAGCAGTTCTTC
D gene: .; V gene: TRBV15; J gene: TRBJ2-1; clone size: few; CDR3 protein: CATSKGYNEQFF; CDR3 DNA: TGTGCCACCAGCAAGGGGTACAATGAGCAGTTCTTC
D gene: .; V gene: TRBV5-1; J gene: TRBJ2-2; clone size: few; CDR3 protein: CASSLDPERTGELFF; CDR3 DNA: TGCGCCAGCAGCTTGGATCCGGAAAGGACCGGGGAGCTGTTTTTT
D gene: TRBD1; V gene: TRBV7-3; J gene: TRBJ2-3; clone size: many; CDR3 protein: CASSLSAGQGTDTQYF; CDR3 DNA: TGTGCCAGCAGCTTATCGGCGGGACAGGGGACAGATACGCAGTATTTT
D gene: TRBD1; V gene: TRBV6-1; J gene: TRBJ1-2; clone size: few; CDR3 protein: CASSEATGENYGYTF; CDR3 DNA: TGTGCCAGCAGTGAAGCCACAGGGGAGAACTATGGCTACACCTTC
D gene: .; V gene: TRBV7-9; J gene: TRBJ1-6; clone size: few; CDR3 protein: CASSFTTNSPLHF; CDR3 DNA: TGTGCCAGCAGCTTTACGACGAATTCACCCCTCCACTTT
D gene: .; V gene: TRBV12-3/TRBV12-4; J gene: TRBJ2-1; clone size: many; CDR3 protein: CASSFGQEGEQFF; CDR3 DNA: TGTGCCAGCAGTTTTGGTCAGGAGGGTGAGCAGTTCTTC
D gene: TRBD1; V gene: TRBV4-2; J gene: TRBJ1-6; clone size: few; CDR3 protein: CASSHRQGLFSSPLHF; CDR3 DNA: TGTGCCAGCAGCCACCGACAGGGGCTTTTTAGTTCACCCCTCCACTTT
D gene: .; V gene: TRBV2; J gene: TRBJ2-5; clone size: many; CDR3 protein: CASSEGAETQYF; CDR3 DNA: TGTGCCAGCAGTGAGGGAGCGGAGACCCAGTACTTC
D gene: TRBD1; V gene: TRBV5-1; J gene: TRBJ2-5; clone size: many; CDR3 protein: CASSSGTGGFGETQYF; CDR3 DNA: TGCGCCAGCAGCAGTGGGACAGGGGGCTTTGGAGAGACCCAGTACTTC
D gene: .; V gene: TRBV7-2; J gene: TRBJ2-1; clone size: .; CDR3 protein: CASSLAGQGNEQFF; CDR3 DNA: TGTGCCAGCAGCTTAGCAGGTCAGGGGAATGAGCAGTTCTTC
D gene: TRBD1; V gene: TRBV6-5; J gene: TRBJ1-2; clone size: .; CDR3 protein: CARSRDREYGYTF; CDR3 DNA: TGTGCCAGAAGCCGGGACAGGGAGTATGGCTACACCTTC
D gene: TRBD2; V gene: TRBV18; J gene: TRBJ2-7; clone size: many; CDR3 protein: CASSPTSGDSEQYF; CDR3 DNA: TGTGCCAGCTCACCGACTAGCGGGGACTCGGAGCAGTACTTC
D gene: .; V gene: TRBV4-3; J gene: TRBJ1-4; clone size: .; CDR3 protein: CASSRTPPGGIGEKLFF; CDR3 DNA: TGCGCCAGCAGTCGAACGCCTCCCGGGGGCATAGGGGAAAAACTGTTTTTT
D gene: TRBD2; V gene: TRBV7-2; J gene: TRBJ2-2; clone size: .; CDR3 protein: CASSAGLASGELFF; CDR3 DNA: TGTGCCAGCAGCGCGGGACTAGCCTCCGGGGAGCTGTTTTTT
D gene: .; V gene: TRBV12-3/TRBV12-4; J gene: TRBJ2-7; clone size: .; CDR3 protein: CASSSWQGLEEQYF; CDR3 DNA: TGTGCCAGCAGTTCTTGGCAGGGCTTGGAGGAGCAGTACTTC
D gene: .; V gene: TRBV29-1; J gene: TRBJ2-7; clone size: many; CDR3 protein: CSVEGQGSGSYEQYF; CDR3 DNA: TGCAGCGTTGAAGGTCAGGGTTCAGGAAGTTACGAGCAGTACTTC
D gene: TRBD1; V gene: TRBV5-6; J gene: TRBJ1-3; clone size: few; CDR3 protein: CASSVLGQGRTGNTIYF; CDR3 DNA: TGTGCCAGCAGCGTCCTGGGACAGGGTAGGACTGGAAACACCATATATTTT
D gene: .; V gene: TRBV27; J gene: TRBJ2-7; clone size: .; CDR3 protein: CASRTDSYEQYF; CDR3 DNA: TGTGCCAGCCGGACGGACTCCTACGAGCAGTACTTC
D gene: .; V gene: TRBV9; J gene: TRBJ2-3; clone size: .; CDR3 protein: CASSPPGGLQATDTQYF; CDR3 DNA: TGTGCCAGCAGCCCGCCAGGGGGGCTTCAGGCCACAGATACGCAGTATTTT
D gene: .; V gene: TRBV5-1; J gene: TRBJ2-4; clone size: .; CDR3 protein: CASSLLSGVENIQYF; CDR3 DNA: TGCGCCAGCAGCTTGTTGTCAGGGGTGGAAAACATTCAGTACTTC
D gene: .; V gene: TRBV20-1; J gene: TRBJ1-2; clone size: many; CDR3 protein: CSARDGRSPNGYTF; CDR3 DNA: TGCAGTGCTAGAGATGGCCGGTCCCCTAATGGCTACACCTTC
D gene: .; V gene: TRBV7-8; J gene: TRBJ1-2; clone size: .; CDR3 protein: CASSLYLNGAGLYGYTF; CDR3 DNA: TGTGCCAGCAGCTTATATCTTAATGGTGCAGGTCTCTATGGCTACACCTTC
D gene: TRBD2; V gene: TRBV11-3; J gene: TRBJ2-7; clone size: .; CDR3 protein: CASSRQASGRRYEQYF; CDR3 DNA: TGTGCCAGCAGCCGACAGGCTAGCGGGAGGCGCTACGAGCAGTACTTC
D gene: TRBD1; V gene: TRBV5-1; J gene: TRBJ2-5; clone size: few; CDR3 protein: CASSVQGEGETQYF; CDR3 DNA: TGCGCCAGCAGCGTACAGGGGGAAGGAGAGACCCAGTACTTC
D gene: TRBD2; V gene: TRBV7-3; J gene: TRBJ2-3; clone size: .; CDR3 protein: CASSFRGEGGTQYF; CDR3 DNA: TGTGCCAGCAGCTTCCGGGGGGAGGGCGGTACGCAGTATTTT
D gene: TRBD2; V gene: TRBV5-4; J gene: TRBJ2-3; clone size: few; CDR3 protein: CASSGLVEDTQYF; CDR3 DNA: TGTGCCAGCAGCGGACTAGTGGAAGATACGCAGTATTTT
D gene: .; V gene: TRBV25-1; J gene: TRBJ2-3; clone size: .; CDR3 protein: CASSEYGRGHTDTQYF; CDR3 DNA: TGTGCCAGCAGTGAATATGGGCGGGGGCACACAGATACGCAGTATTTT
D gene: .; V gene: TRBV4-1; J gene: TRBJ2-7; clone size: .; CDR3 protein: CASSQSGAGVYEQYF; CDR3 DNA: TGCGCCAGCAGCCAATCTGGGGCAGGGGTCTACGAGCAGTACTTC
D gene: TRBD2; V gene: TRBV5-4; J gene: TRBJ2-3; clone size: .; CDR3 protein: CASKSGGPKDTQYF; CDR3 DNA: TGTGCCAGCAAAAGCGGGGGGCCTAAAGATACGCAGTATTTT
D gene: .; V gene: TRBV20-1; J gene: TRBJ2-6; clone size: .; CDR3 protein: CSARDRSGANVLTF; CDR3 DNA: TGCAGTGCTAGAGATCGATCTGGGGCCAACGTCCTGACTTTC
D gene: .; V gene: TRBV7-8; J gene: TRBJ2-2; clone size: medium-sized; CDR3 protein: CASRNTNTGELFF; CDR3 DNA: TGTGCCAGCAGGAACACGAACACCGGGGAGCTGTTTTTT
D gene: TRBD1; V gene: TRBV4-3; J gene: TRBJ1-2; clone size: .; CDR3 protein: CASSQELTGEGYTF; CDR3 DNA: TGCGCCAGCAGCCAAGAATTGACAGGGGAAGGCTACACCTTC
D gene: .; V gene: TRBV3-1; J gene: TRBJ2-1; clone size: .; CDR3 protein: CASMGGASSYNEQFF; CDR3 DNA: TGTGCCAGCATGGGCGGGGCGAGCTCCTACAATGAGCAGTTCTTC
D gene: .; V gene: TRBV7-2; J gene: TRBJ2-1; clone size: many; CDR3 protein: CASSATRSPYNEQFF; CDR3 DNA: TGTGCCAGCAGCGCCACTAGATCCCCCTACAATGAGCAGTTCTTC
D gene: .; V gene: TRBV5-1; J gene: TRBJ1-2; clone size: few; CDR3 protein: CASSSGPGYGYTF; CDR3 DNA: TGCGCCAGCAGCTCCGGGCCAGGCTATGGCTACACCTTC
D gene: TRBD1; V gene: TRBV28; J gene: TRBJ2-1; clone size: .; CDR3 protein: CASSLEPGQGKFF; CDR3 DNA: TGTGCCAGCAGTTTAGAGCCGGGACAGGGGAAGTTCTTC
D gene: .; V gene: TRBV20-1; J gene: TRBJ2-3; clone size: few; CDR3 protein: CSAREGSTFSTDTQYF; CDR3 DNA: TGCAGTGCTAGAGAGGGGTCAACATTTAGCACAGATACGCAGTATTTT
D gene: .; V gene: TRBV6-2/TRBV6-3; J gene: TRBJ1-5; clone size: few; CDR3 protein: CASSSLTGSYQPQHF; CDR3 DNA: TGTGCCAGCAGTTCTTTGACAGGCTCCTATCAGCCCCAGCATTTT
D gene: TRBD1; V gene: TRBV7-2; J gene: TRBJ1-1; clone size: few; CDR3 protein: CASSRQGARDTEAFF; CDR3 DNA: TGTGCCAGCAGCCGACAGGGGGCGCGGGACACTGAAGCTTTCTTT
D gene: .; V gene: TRBV7-2; J gene: TRBJ2-5; clone size: many; CDR3 protein: CASSYRGGGRRQETQYF; CDR3 DNA: TGTGCCAGCAGCTACCGAGGCGGGGGCCGAAGGCAAGAGACCCAGTACTTC
D gene: .; V gene: TRBV5-1; J gene: TRBJ2-1; clone size: few; CDR3 protein: CASSGGRYNEQFF; CDR3 DNA: TGCGCCAGCAGTGGAGGACGATACAATGAGCAGTTCTTC